Listed here are 9 T cell receptor beta chains from one sample, sequenced in a study of shared clonotypes between healthy human individuals (TCRdb year 2020). Library prep was done by the immunoSEQ multiplex PCR assay. What TCRdb holds here is the immuneACCESS table cut down to in-frame rearrangements. Part of the clones is not present; checked against another copy, under half of the missing clones reflect an unresolved V gene, and the others are unexplained. Within this sample are under 2,500,000 clones, with roughly 95% of them counted one time only. The ten largest clonotypes hold roughly 0.13% of the sample. The specimen was naive CD4+ T cells sorted from blood. The cell subset or site label of this sample denotes: CD45RA+ positively selected. The receptors stem from a man aged 18 to 29 in good health.

This chain uses TRBV2 with TRBJ2-2; TRBD2 matches 14 bases. V was pared by 5 bases and J by 7 bases, with 9 bases of the junction left unmatched. The germline CDR1 and CDR2 sequences are SNHLY and FYNNEI. This CDR3 is 17 amino acids long. CDR3 sequence reads: CASSSLTSGGANGELFF. DNA for the CDR3: TGTGCCAGCAGTTCCCTGACTAGCGGGGGGGCAAACGGGGAGCTGTTTTTT. Filled out from reference TRBV2 and TRBJ2-2, the complete variable domain reads EPEVTQTPSHQVTQMGQEVILRCVPISNHLYFYWYRQILGQKVEFLVSFYNNEISEKSEIFDDQFSVERPDGSNFTLKIRSTKLEDSAMYFCASSSLTSGGANGELFFGEGSRLTVL.

The chain is built from TRBV9 and TRBJ1-6; no firm D call. In germline, CDR1 is SGDLS, CDR2 YYNGEE. The CDR3 length is 14 residues. V was cut by 3 bases and J by 7 bases, with 11 bases left in between. This CDR3 is CASSAELPNSPLHF. The CDR3 bases are TGTGCCAGCAGCGCCGAACTCCCGAATTCACCCCTCCACTTT.

This rearrangement joins TRBV13 to TRBJ2-7, with TRBD2 matching over 13 bases. The CDR3 has 15 residues. Trimming cost V 5 bases and J 12 bases; bases outside gene matches: 13. The germline V gene has CDR1 PRHDT and CDR2 FYEKMQ (reference sequence). CDR3 sequence: CASSKEPTSGGARYF. The CDR3 DNA sequence: TGTGCCAGCAGCAAGGAACCCACTAGCGGGGGGGCCCGGTACTTC. Full variable domain (missing parts from reference TRBV13 and TRBJ2-7): AAGVIQSPRHLIKEKRETATLKCYPIPRHDTVYWYQQGPGQDPQFLISFYEKMQSDKGSIPDRFSAQQFSDYHSELNMSSLELGDSALYFCASSKEPTSGGARYFGPGTRLTVT.

V gene TRBV20-1 combines with J gene TRBJ1-2; D unresolved. Trimming left V 5 bases short and J 8 bases short, with 12 bases between. The CDR3 has 11 amino acids. Germline V gives CDR1 DFQATT, CDR2 SNEGSKA (reference sequence). In nucleotides, the CDR3 is TGCAGTGCTCCAAGGTATTCGGGCTACACCTTC. Its translation is CSAPRYSGYTF.

V usage is TRBV18 and J usage is TRBJ2-7; TRBD2 might be the D (7 bases). The CDR3 consists of 16 residues. Trimming pared 1 base from V and 1 base from J, leaving 14 bases between. CDR1 and CDR2 from the germline V gene are KGHSH and LQKENI. The CDR3 DNA is TGTGCCAGCTCACCACAGGGGGGGGGTTCATCCTACGAGCAGTACTTC. Amino acid sequence: CASSPQGGGSSYEQYF.

This chain links TRBV29-1 with TRBJ2-2; 7 nucleotides agree with TRBD2. V lost 6 bases and J lost 7; bases outside the gene matches: 8. Germline assignment: CDR1 SQVTM and CDR2 ANQGSEA. CDR3 size: 13 residues. The CDR3 nucleotides read TGCAGCGTAGCCAGGGAGGGAAACGGGGAGCTGTTTTTT. It translates to CSVAREGNGELFF.

The rearrangement links TRBV19 to TRBJ1-6; TRBD1 is a possible D gene (6 bases). V was cut by 0 bases and J by 8 bases, with 11 bases left in between. Germline V gene data show CDR1 as LNHDA and CDR2 as SQIVND (reference sequence). CDR3 length: 15 amino acids. This CDR3 reads CASSIETGPDSPLHF. The DNA of the CDR3 is TGTGCCAGTAGTATAGAGACAGGACCCGATTCACCCCTCCACTTT.

This CDR3 is CASSEGGGGELFF. Here the CDR3 DNA reads TGTGCCAGCAGTGAAGGGGGCGGCGGGGAGCTGTTTTTT. The chain uses TRBV2 and TRBJ2-2, with D perhaps matching TRBD1 (5 bases). V was trimmed by 1 base and J by 7 bases, leaving 7 bases between them. The germline V gene has CDR1 SNHLY and CDR2 FYNNEI. This CDR3 has 13 residues.

The chain carries TRBV5-6 and TRBJ2-7, with D tentatively TRBD2 (6 bases). From germline, CDR1 is SGHDT and CDR2 YYEEEE. The CDR3 is made up of 13 amino acids. The V end lost 4 bases, the J end lost 5 bases, and 13 bases lay between the germline ends. This CDR3 reads CASSGGTIHEQYF. The CDR3 DNA follows: TGTGCCAGCAGCGGCGGGACGATCCACGAGCAGTACTTC.